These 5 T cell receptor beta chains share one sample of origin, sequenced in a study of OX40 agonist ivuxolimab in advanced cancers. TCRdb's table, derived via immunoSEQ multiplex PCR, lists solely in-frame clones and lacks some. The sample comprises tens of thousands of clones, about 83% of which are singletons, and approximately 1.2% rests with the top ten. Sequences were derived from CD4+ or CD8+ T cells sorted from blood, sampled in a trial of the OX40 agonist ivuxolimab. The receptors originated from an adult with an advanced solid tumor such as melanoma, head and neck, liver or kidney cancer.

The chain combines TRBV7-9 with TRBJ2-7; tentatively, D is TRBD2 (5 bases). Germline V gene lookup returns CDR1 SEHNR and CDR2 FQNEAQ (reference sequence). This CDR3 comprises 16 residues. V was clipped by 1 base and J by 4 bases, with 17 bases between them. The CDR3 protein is CASSLGVDDYPYEQYF. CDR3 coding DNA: TGTGCCAGCAGCTTAGGGGTGGATGACTACCCATACGAGCAGTACTTC.

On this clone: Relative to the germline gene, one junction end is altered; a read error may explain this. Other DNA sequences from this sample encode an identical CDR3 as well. DNA of the CDR3: TGCGCCAGCAGCTCGGATTGGACAGGGGGCACGAACACTGAAGCTTTCTTT. It translates to CASSSDWTGGTNTEAFF. The V call is TRBV5-6, the J call TRBJ1-1, with TRBD1 matching 11 bases. The CDR3 runs 17 residues. The germline gives CDR1 SGHDT, CDR2 YYEEEE. The complete variable domain, with remaining parts taken from reference TRBV5-6 and TRBJ1-1, reads DAGVTQSPTHLIKTRGQQVTLRCSPKSGHDTVSWYQQALGQGPQFIFQYYEEEERQRGNFPDRFSGHQFPNYSSELNVNALLLGDSALYLCASSSDWTGGTNTEAFFGQGTRLTVV.

The CDR3 sequence: CASSPRGQGAPGELFF. The DNA of the CDR3 is TGTGCCAGCAGCCCGCGAGGACAGGGGGCGCCGGGGGAGCTGTTTTTT. The J gene is TRBJ2-2, the V gene TRBV7-3, with 11 bases lining up with TRBD1. The CDR3 extends over 16 amino acids. Germline V CDR1 and CDR2: SGHTA, FQGTGA. V shed 5 bases, J shed 8 bases, and the junction held 10 bases outside the gene matches.

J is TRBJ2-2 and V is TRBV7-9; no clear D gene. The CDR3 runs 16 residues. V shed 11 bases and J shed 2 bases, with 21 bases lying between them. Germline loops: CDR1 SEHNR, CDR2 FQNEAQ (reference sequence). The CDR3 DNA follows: TGTGCCTCCATTGTCCGGGCACAACTTAACACCGGGGAGCTGTTTTTT. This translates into CASIVRAQLNTGELFF.

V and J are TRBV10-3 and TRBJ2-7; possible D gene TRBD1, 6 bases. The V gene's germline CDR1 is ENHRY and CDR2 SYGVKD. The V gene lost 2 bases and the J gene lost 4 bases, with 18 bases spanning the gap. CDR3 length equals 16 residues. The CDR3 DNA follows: TGTGCCATCAGTGAGGGGCAGGGGATAGGTGTATACGAGCAGTACTTC. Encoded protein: CAISEGQGIGVYEQYF.